This T cell receptor (beta chain) was found in a study of shared clonotypes between healthy human individuals. Findings and limits, study-wide: Researchers sampled only blood; tissue repertoires likely differ.

Details on this clone: The antigen is undetermined.

Every subset's genomic DNA went evenly onto several immunoSEQ plates. Produced via immunoSEQ multiplex PCR; TCRdb's table is partial and in-frame only. The data contain roughly 2,000,000 clones, just under 95% of them singletons. Terminally differentiated effector memory CD45RA+ cells were left out of the naive CD8 fraction, which was CD45RO-negative and positively selected for CCR7. The germline gives CDR1 MGHDK, CDR2 SYGVNS. CDR3 length equals 12 residues. With 1 base removed from V and 6 bases from J, the gap between germline ends came to 6 bases. Sequenced material: naive CD8+ T cells from PBMCs. This chain uses TRBV25-1 with TRBJ1-1; no firm D call. The origin of this receptor is a man aged 18 to 30 in good health. Some clones in this sample may be carry-over from other donors' samples. CDR3 DNA sequence: TGTGCCAGCAGTGAATCCCGGGCTGAAGCTTTCTTT. It specifies CASSESRAEAFF.